Following are 21 T cell receptor beta chains from one sample sequenced in a study of blood T cell repertoires in COVID-19. Profiling relied on immunoSEQ multiplex PCR, and the TCRdb table lists in-frame clones only, not all of them. The sample holds roughly 40,000 clones, 83% seen once. The sequenced material came from peripheral blood. All receptors derive from a woman of 80 years or more with active or convalescent COVID-19.

The rearrangement uses TRBV6-4 and TRBJ2-6; weak D call: TRBD1 (6 bases). This CDR3 contains 14 residues. Germline values: CDR1 MRHNA, CDR2 SNTAGT. The V gene lost 4 bases and the J gene lost 3 bases, with 7 bases spanning the gap. CDR3 in DNA: TGTGCCAGCAGTGCAGGGGATGGGGCCAACGTCCTGACTTTC. Amino acids: CASSAGDGANVLTF.

In this sample, this clone turned up once. The rearrangement links TRBV18 to TRBJ1-1; D is ambiguous. The V gene lost 0 bases and the J gene lost 3 bases, with 11 bases spanning the gap. Germline-derived CDR1 and CDR2 are KGHSH and LQKENI. The CDR3 totals 15 residues. CDR3 in DNA: TGTGCCAGCTCACCACCCTTTCCGGGGTACACTGAAGCTTTCTTT. It is translated as CASSPPFPGYTEAFF.

This chain connects TRBV13 to TRBJ2-2, with D unclear. CDR3 length: 14 amino acids. Looked up from germline, CDR1 is PRHDT and CDR2 is FYEKMQ (reference sequence). Trimming stripped 2 bases from V and 1 base from J, with 5 bases between. The CDR3 bases are TGTGCCAGCAGCTTAACACAGAACACCGGGGAGCTGTTTTTT. This gives the protein CASSLTQNTGELFF.

The rearrangement links TRBV6-5 to TRBJ1-1; possibly TRBD1 for D (5 bases). The V and J ends lost 5 bases and 4 bases respectively, with 11 bases between them. CDR1 is MNHEY, CDR2 SVGAGI, per germline. This CDR3 is 13 amino acids long. Here the CDR3 reads CASSRQGITEAFF. The CDR3 bases are TGTGCCAGCAGTCGGCAGGGCATCACTGAAGCTTTCTTT.

This chain connects TRBV19 to TRBJ1-1, with D maybe TRBD1 (6 bases). The CDR3 has 16 amino acids. Per germline, CDR1 LNHDA and CDR2 SQIVND (reference sequence). Trimming removed 8 bases from V and 3 bases from J, with 22 bases in between. CDR3 sequence reads: CASRTSFRGVDTEAFF. In DNA, the CDR3 is TGTGCCAGTCGGACCTCTTTCAGGGGCGTGGACACTGAAGCTTTCTTT.

The V call is TRBV9, the J call TRBJ2-2; weak D call: TRBD2 (6 bases). The germline V and J ends were trimmed by 0 bases and 8 bases, with 20 bases remaining between them. CDR1 is SGDLS and CDR2 is YYNGEE in the germline V gene. The CDR3 covers 17 residues. CDR3 in DNA: TGTGCCAGCAGCGTAGGAACGGTCACACTTAGCGGAGGGGAGCTGTTTTTT. Translated, it gives CASSVGTVTLSGGELFF.

V gene TRBV6-1 combines with J gene TRBJ1-1, with a tentative D call TRBD1 (5 bases). This CDR3 is 16 amino acids long. Trimming took off 1 base at V and 0 bases at J, with 12 bases between the two ends. Germline V gives CDR1 MNHNS, CDR2 SASEGT. CDR3 coding DNA: TGTGCCAGCAGTGAAGTTTTCGACAGCATGAACACTGAAGCTTTCTTT. Translated: CASSEVFDSMNTEAFF.

The chain carries TRBV6-5 and TRBJ2-1; tentatively, D is TRBD2 (6 bases). Germline V lookup: CDR1 MNHEY, CDR2 SVGAGI. The V end was cut by 0 bases, the J end by 1 base, with 10 bases between. The CDR3 runs to 16 residues. The CDR3 here is CASSYSGAGSYNEQFF. DNA for the CDR3: TGTGCCAGCAGTTACTCAGGGGCGGGGTCCTACAATGAGCAGTTCTTC.

This clone has just one count. At one end, the junction sequence differs from germline, possibly due to a read error. This chain joins TRBV20-1 and TRBJ2-5; 8 bases agree with TRBD2. Germline lookup yields CDR1 DFQATT and CDR2 SNEGSKA (reference sequence). CDR3 length: 15 residues. The DNA for the CDR3 is TGCTGTGCTAGTGGGGGGGGCGGGAGGATCGAGACCCAGTACTTC. Translating gives CCASGGGGRIETQYF.

The CDR3 region is CASSSTPGAFF. CDR3 nucleotides: TGTGCCAGCAGTTCGACTCCGGGGGCTTTCTTT. The chain couples TRBV28 to TRBJ1-1, with unresolved D. V lost 4 bases, J lost 11 bases, and 11 bases lay in between. Germline assignment: CDR1 MDHEN and CDR2 SYDVKM. The CDR3 consists of 11 residues.

This chain uses TRBV18 with TRBJ2-2, with 7 nucleotides matching TRBD2. The CDR3 spans 15 residues. The germline CDR1 and CDR2 sequences are KGHSH and LQKENI. V trimming: 4 bases; J trimming: 4 bases; junction bases outside the gene matches: 6. CDR3 in DNA: TGTGCCAGCTCACTGTCGTTAGCGGGCACCGGGGAGCTGTTTTTT. It translates to CASSLSLAGTGELFF.

The rearrangement links TRBV5-1 to TRBJ2-1; no definite D call. The CDR3 has 16 amino acids. With 1 base removed from V and 2 bases from J, the gap between germline ends came to 13 bases. CDR1 and CDR2 from the germline V gene are SGHRS and YFSETQ. As DNA, the CDR3 is TGCGCCAGCAGCTTGTATGGGCAATACCCCTACAATGAGCAGTTCTTC. It specifies CASSLYGQYPYNEQFF.

The chain recombines TRBV7-2 with TRBJ1-5, with D possibly being TRBD1 (5 bases). The germline V and J ends were trimmed by 1 base and 6 bases, with 13 bases remaining between them. The germline V gene has CDR1 SGHTA and CDR2 FQGNSA. This CDR3 region has 15 residues. The CDR3 sequence: CASSLVVGGSQPQHF. The CDR3 DNA is TGTGCCAGCAGCTTAGTGGTCGGGGGGTCTCAGCCCCAGCATTTT.

This clone was seen a single time. The chain joins TRBV27 to TRBJ1-1, with D maybe TRBD1 (5 bases). Germline V gene data show CDR1 as MNHEY and CDR2 as SMNVEV (reference sequence). The V and J ends lost 5 bases and 1 base respectively, with 11 bases between them. This CDR3 contains 14 residues. CDR3 DNA sequence: TGTGCCAGCAGTACCCAGGGTCGGAACACTGAAGCTTTCTTT. As protein: CASSTQGRNTEAFF.

This rearrangement joins TRBV28 to TRBJ1-5, with TRBD1 matching 9 bases. The V gene end was trimmed by 2 bases and the J gene end by 6 bases; junction bases not matched to a gene: 5. The V gene's germline CDR1 is MDHEN and CDR2 SYDVKM. CDR3 length: 15 amino acids. CDR3 sequence (DNA): TGTGCCAGCAGTTTAGGGACAGGGCTTGGTCAGCCCCAGCATTTT. This sequence encodes CASSLGTGLGQPQHF.

The chain carries TRBV6-1 and TRBJ1-5; TRBD1 agrees at 10 bases. The CDR3 covers 15 residues. Per the germline V gene, CDR1 is MNHNS and CDR2 is SASEGT. V gave up 3 bases and J gave up 7 bases; unmatched junction bases: 6. CDR3 amino acids: CASSDGTGDWQPQHF. CDR3 DNA: TGTGCCAGCAGTGATGGGACAGGGGATTGGCAGCCCCAGCATTTT.

The rearrangement links TRBV18 to TRBJ2-3; 10 bases align to TRBD1. The germline gives CDR1 KGHSH, CDR2 LQKENI. The CDR3 is 14 residues long. V was clipped by 6 bases and J by 4 bases; unmatched bases: 4. Written as DNA, the CDR3 is TGTGCCAGCTCGGGACAGGGGTCTTCAGATACGCAGTATTTT. As protein: CASSGQGSSDTQYF.

This rearrangement joins TRBV5-1 to TRBJ2-2; D is possibly TRBD1 (5 bases). Germline V lookup: CDR1 SGHRS, CDR2 YFSETQ. The CDR3 runs 15 residues. The V end lost 0 bases, the J end lost 3 bases, and 9 bases lay between the germline ends. The CDR3 protein is CASSLGGSDTGELFF. CDR3 nucleotides: TGCGCCAGCAGCTTGGGGGGCTCGGACACCGGGGAGCTGTTTTTT.

The genes are TRBV5-1 and TRBJ2-7; D is perhaps TRBD2 (6 bases). This CDR3 comprises 15 residues. The V gene lost 0 bases and the J gene lost 4 bases, with 14 bases spanning the gap. CDR1 SGHRS and CDR2 YFSETQ come from the germline V gene. The CDR3 coding sequence is TGCGCCAGCAGCTTGGTAGGGAGGAAGCGGTACGAGCAGTACTTC. Its protein product is CASSLVGRKRYEQYF.

The chain has TRBV6-5 and TRBJ1-2; the match to TRBD1 covers 7 bases. Per the germline V gene, CDR1 is MNHEY and CDR2 is SVGAGI. The length of the CDR3 is 14 residues. After removal of 4 bases from V and 4 bases from J, the junction contained 6 bases not matched to a gene. Here the CDR3 DNA reads TGTGCCAGCAGTTCCGTCGGGACAGTCTATGGCTACACCTTC. It is translated as CASSSVGTVYGYTF.

The chain uses TRBV18 and TRBJ2-7, with 7 positions matching TRBD2. Germline loops: CDR1 KGHSH, CDR2 LQKENI. The J segment lost 7 bases and the V segment lost 1 base, leaving 10 bases of the junction unmatched. The CDR3 covers 15 residues. CDR3 residues: CASSPRGGGEGEQYF. The CDR3 DNA reads as TGTGCCAGCTCACCACGAGGCGGGGGAGAAGGGGAGCAGTACTTC.